This T cell receptor (beta chain) was recovered during a study of blood T cell repertoires in COVID-19. The CDR3 consists of 14 residues. Germline V gives CDR1 MNHEY, CDR2 SVGAGI. V was pared by 2 bases and J by 2 bases, with 1 base of the junction left unmatched. Cohort placement rested on clinical history that participants reported themselves. Recovered participants had two consecutive negative NP/OP PCR tests, healthcare professional clearance, or symptom resolution. Details on this clone: The sample contains more than one DNA sequence encoding this CDR3.

The assay was immunoSEQ multiplex PCR, and TCRdb's table has in-frame clones only and misses some. Among some 270,000 clones listed, around 85% were seen once. What was sequenced was PBMCs or T cells enriched from blood (not recorded which). This rearrangement joins TRBV6-5 to TRBJ1-1; 8 bases are a match to TRBD1. The clonotype comes from a woman in her twenties or thirties who had recovered from COVID-19. The CDR3 is CASSYDRGNTEAFF. CDR3 bases: TGTGCCAGCAGTTACGACAGGGGCAACACTGAAGCTTTCTTT.